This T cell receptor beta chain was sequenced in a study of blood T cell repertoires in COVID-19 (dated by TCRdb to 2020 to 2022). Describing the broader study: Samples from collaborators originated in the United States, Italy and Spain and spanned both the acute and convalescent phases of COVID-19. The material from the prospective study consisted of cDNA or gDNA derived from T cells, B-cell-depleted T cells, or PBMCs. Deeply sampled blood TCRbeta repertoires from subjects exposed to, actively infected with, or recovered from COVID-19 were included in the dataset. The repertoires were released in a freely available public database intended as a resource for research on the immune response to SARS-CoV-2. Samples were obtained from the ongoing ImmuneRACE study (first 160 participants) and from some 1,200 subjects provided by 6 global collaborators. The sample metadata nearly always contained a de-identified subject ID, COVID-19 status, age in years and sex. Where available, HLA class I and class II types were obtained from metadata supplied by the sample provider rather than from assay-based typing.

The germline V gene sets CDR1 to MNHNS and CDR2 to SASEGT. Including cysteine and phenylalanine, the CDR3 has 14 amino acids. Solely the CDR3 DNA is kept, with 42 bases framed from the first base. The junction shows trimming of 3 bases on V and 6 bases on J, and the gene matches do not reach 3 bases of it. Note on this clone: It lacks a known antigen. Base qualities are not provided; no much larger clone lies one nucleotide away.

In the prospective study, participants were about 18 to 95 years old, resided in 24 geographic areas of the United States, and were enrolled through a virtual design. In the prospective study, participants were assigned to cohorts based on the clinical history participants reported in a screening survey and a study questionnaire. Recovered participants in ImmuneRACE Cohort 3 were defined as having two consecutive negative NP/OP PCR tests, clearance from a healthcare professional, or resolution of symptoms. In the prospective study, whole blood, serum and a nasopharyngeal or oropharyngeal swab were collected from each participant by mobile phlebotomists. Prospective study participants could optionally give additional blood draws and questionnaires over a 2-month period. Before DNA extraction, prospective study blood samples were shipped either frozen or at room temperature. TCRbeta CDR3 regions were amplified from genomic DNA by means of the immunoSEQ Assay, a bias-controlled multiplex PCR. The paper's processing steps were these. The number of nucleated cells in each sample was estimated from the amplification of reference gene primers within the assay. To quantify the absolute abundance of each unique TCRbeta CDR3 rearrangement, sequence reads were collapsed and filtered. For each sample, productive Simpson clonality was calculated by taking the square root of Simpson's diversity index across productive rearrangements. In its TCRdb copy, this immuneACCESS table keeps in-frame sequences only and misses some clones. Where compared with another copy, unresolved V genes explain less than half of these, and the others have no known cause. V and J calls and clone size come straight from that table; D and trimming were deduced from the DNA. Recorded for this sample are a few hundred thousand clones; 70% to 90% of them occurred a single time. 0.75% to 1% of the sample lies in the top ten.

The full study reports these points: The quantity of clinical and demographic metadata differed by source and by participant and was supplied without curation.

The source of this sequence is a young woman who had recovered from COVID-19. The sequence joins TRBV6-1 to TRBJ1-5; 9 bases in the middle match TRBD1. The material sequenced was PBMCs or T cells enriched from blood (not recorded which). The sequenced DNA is TGTGCCAGCAGTGACACAGGGGGCTTTCAGCCCCAGCATTTT. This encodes CASSDTGGFQPQHF.